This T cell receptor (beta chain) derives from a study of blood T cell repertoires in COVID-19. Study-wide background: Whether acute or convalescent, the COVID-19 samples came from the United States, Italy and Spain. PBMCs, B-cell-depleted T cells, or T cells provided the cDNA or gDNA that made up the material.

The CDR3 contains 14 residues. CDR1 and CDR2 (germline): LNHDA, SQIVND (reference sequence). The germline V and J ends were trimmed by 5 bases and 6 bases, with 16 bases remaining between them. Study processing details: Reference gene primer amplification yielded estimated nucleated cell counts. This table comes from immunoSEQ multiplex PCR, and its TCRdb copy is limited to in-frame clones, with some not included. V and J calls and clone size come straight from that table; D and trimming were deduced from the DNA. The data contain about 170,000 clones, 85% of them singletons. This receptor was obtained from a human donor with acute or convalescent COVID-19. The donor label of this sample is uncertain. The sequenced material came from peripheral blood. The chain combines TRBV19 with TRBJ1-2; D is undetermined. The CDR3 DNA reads TGTGCCAGTAGTCTCGGAGGGCACGTAGATGGCTACACCTTC. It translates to CASSLGGHVDGYTF.